This T cell receptor (beta chain) was profiled in a study of blood T cell repertoires in COVID-19. Overall study context: Donors in the United States, Italy and Spain gave samples during acute or convalescent COVID-19. In each case, the material was cDNA or gDNA derived from T cells, B-cell-depleted T cells, or PBMCs.

The CDR3 covers 15 residues. Per germline, CDR1 LNHNV and CDR2 YYDKDF (reference sequence). Between the trimmed V and J ends, which lost 2 bases and 4 bases, there was a span of 14 bases. Authors' processing steps: Amplifying reference gene primers gave estimates of nucleated cell counts. Profiling relied on immunoSEQ multiplex PCR, and the TCRdb table lists in-frame clones only, not all of them. V, J and clone size reflect that table, while D and trimming were determined from the DNA. The sample lists over 200,000 clones; around 90% were seen once. Sequenced sample: peripheral blood. This chain links TRBV15 with TRBJ1-1, with a weak D call TRBD1 (6 bases). The receptor's source is a woman aged 40 to 50 who had recovered from COVID-19. DNA of the CDR3: TGTGCCACCAGCAGAAGGGGGGGGGCGGCCACTGAAGCTTTCTTT. The encoded protein is CATSRRGGAATEAFF.